This T cell receptor (beta chain) derives from a study of blood T cell dynamics during melanoma immunotherapy. The study's findings and limits: Disease-control patients' PBMC repertoires became either more clonal or more diverse at W3.

Comments on this clone: Its antigen is unidentified.

Time point in this sample: pre-treatment baseline. One draw preceded checkpoint blockade; another followed its first cycle at week 3. Apart from a couple of fast progressors, RECIST 1.1 response was judged 12 weeks post-infusion. No patient had earlier systemic cancer treatment, concurrent immunosuppressants, or another active cancer. The V gene lost 4 bases and the J gene lost 7 bases, with 11 bases spanning the gap. This CDR3 is 11 amino acids long. The germline V gene encodes CDR1 GTSNPN and CDR2 SVGIG (reference sequence). Libraries were prepared by immunoSEQ multiplex PCR; TCRdb keeps only in-frame clonotypes and omits some of them. The sample lists tens of thousands of clones; over 85% were seen once.

The TCR comes from a human donor with melanoma. This sample comprised blood, obtained from a patient treated with checkpoint blockade. The chain is built from TRBV30 and TRBJ2-7, with a tentative D call TRBD2 (5 bases). The CDR3: CAWMSRGEQYF. The DNA for the CDR3 is TGTGCCTGGATGTCCCGGGGAGAGCAGTACTTC.